The source of this T cell receptor beta chain is a study of blood T cell repertoires in COVID-19. Study context: Acute and convalescent COVID-19 specimens originated in the United States, Italy and Spain. Sample material is recorded as cDNA or gDNA derived from T cells, B-cell-depleted T cells, or PBMCs.

Per the study methods: Amplification of reference gene primers provided the estimated nucleated cell counts. Repertoires were generated with immunoSEQ multiplex PCR, while TCRdb's copy carries only in-frame clones and drops some. For V, J and clone size, that table is used; D and trimming come from the DNA. The sample carries fewer than 200,000 clones, about 83% recorded once. Germline V gives CDR1 SNHLY, CDR2 FYNNEI. Trimming left V 1 base short and J 2 bases short, with 8 bases between. CDR3 length equals 15 residues. The specimen was peripheral blood. The receptor's source is a man in his fifties or sixties with acute or convalescent COVID-19. V gene TRBV2 combines with J gene TRBJ2-2, with D possibly matching TRBD1 (5 bases). The CDR3 protein is CASSEDRQNTGELFF. Here the CDR3 DNA reads TGTGCCAGCAGTGAAGACAGGCAAAACACCGGGGAGCTGTTTTTT.